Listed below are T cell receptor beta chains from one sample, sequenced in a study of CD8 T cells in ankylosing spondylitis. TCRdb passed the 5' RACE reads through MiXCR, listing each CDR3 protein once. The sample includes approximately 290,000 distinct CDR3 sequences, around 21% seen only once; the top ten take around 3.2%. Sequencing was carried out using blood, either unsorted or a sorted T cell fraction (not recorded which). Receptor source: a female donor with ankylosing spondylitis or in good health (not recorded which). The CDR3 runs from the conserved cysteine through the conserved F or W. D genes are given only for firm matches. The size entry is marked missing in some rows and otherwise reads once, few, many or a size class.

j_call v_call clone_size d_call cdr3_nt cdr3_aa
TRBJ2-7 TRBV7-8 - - TGTGCCAGCAGCCGGGGGCTTTACGAGCAGTACTTC CASSRGLYEQYF
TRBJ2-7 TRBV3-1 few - TGTGCCAGCAGCCAAGAAACCAGGCAGTACTTC CASSQETRQYF
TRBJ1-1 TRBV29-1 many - TGCAGCGTTGAACGGCGCAACCCCGGGGCTGAAGCTTTCTTT CSVERRNPGAEAFF
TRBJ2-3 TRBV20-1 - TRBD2 TGCAGTGCTAGAGACGGCGGGAGGGCAACAGATACGCAGTATTTT CSARDGGRATDTQYF
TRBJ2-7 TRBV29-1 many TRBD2 TGCAGCGTTGGACTAGCGGGAGCCTACGAGCAGTACTTC CSVGLAGAYEQYF
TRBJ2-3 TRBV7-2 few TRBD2 TGTGCCAGCAGGGAGGGACTAGCGGAAGATACGCAGTATTTT CASREGLAEDTQYF
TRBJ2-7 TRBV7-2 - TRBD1 TGTGCCAGCAGCTTAGGCCGACAGGGGATCTCCTACGAGCAGTACTTC CASSLGRQGISYEQYF
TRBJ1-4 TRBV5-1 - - TGCGCCAGCAGCCCGACAGATACCGATGAAAAACTGTTTTTT CASSPTDTDEKLFF
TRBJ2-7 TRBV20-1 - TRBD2 TGCAGTGCTCGGTCGGGGGCTAGCGGGAGTCATAGGTTTAGCGAGCAGTACTTC CSARSGASGSHRFSEQYF
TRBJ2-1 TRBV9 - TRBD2 TGTGCCAGCAGCGTAAGCGCGGGACTAGTATACAATGAGCAGTTCTTC CASSVSAGLVYNEQFF
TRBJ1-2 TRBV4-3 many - TGCGCCAGCAGCCAAGATAATGCCCGAGGCTACACCTTC CASSQDNARGYTF
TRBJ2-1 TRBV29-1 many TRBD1 TGCAGCGCCGCCGGGACAGGGATCAATGAGCAGTTCTTC CSAAGTGINEQFF
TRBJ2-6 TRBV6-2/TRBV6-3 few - TGTGCCAGCAGTCCACCGGGCCGAGGGGCCAACGTCCTGACTTTC CASSPPGRGANVLTF
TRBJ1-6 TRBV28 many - TGTGCCAGCAAGCGTTCGAGACAGTATAATTCACCCCTCCACTTT CASKRSRQYNSPLHF
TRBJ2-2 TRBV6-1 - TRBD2 TGTGCCAGCAGCCGCGGACTAGCGGGAGGAGGCGGGGAGCTGTTTTTT CASSRGLAGGGGELFF
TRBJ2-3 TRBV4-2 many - TGTGCCAGCAGCCCTAGCATCTGGACGGATACGCAGTATTTT CASSPSIWTDTQYF
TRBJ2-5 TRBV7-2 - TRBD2 TGTGCCAGCAGCTTAGGAGCGAGCGGGAGGGCTCGGGAGACCCAGTACTTC CASSLGASGRARETQYF
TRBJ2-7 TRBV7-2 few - TGTGCCAGCAGCTCCCGGGGTGCGGAGCAGTACTTC CASSSRGAEQYF
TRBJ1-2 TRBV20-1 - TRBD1 TGCAGTGCTCTGGGACAGGGAATCAACTATGGCTACACCTTC CSALGQGINYGYTF
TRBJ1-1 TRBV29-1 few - TGCAGCGTTCTCTTTGTACGGGGGGGGAACACTGAAGCTTTCTTT CSVLFVRGGNTEAFF
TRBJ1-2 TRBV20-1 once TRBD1 TGCAGTGCTAGAGATGACAGGGACAATCTTTATGGCTACACCTTC CSARDDRDNLYGYTF
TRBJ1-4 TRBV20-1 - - TGCAGTGCTCCCGGGGGGCTCAGTGGAAAACTGTTTTTT CSAPGGLSGKLFF